This TCR beta chain was captured in a study of T-cell memory formation after mild COVID-19. On this clonotype itself: The antigen remains undetermined.

Findings and limits, study-wide: The SARS-CoV-2 specificity of second-wave clones reaching peak at day 37 remained unverified. CM and EM subsets held most contracting CD4+ clones; EMRA held CD8+ ones.

TCRdb fed the 5' RACE reads into MiXCR, producing one record per CDR3 protein. The sample has some 100,000 distinct CDR3 sequences; over 8.5% are singletons. The clonotype comes from a man between 18 and 35 years old who had mild COVID-19 (a few samples of this study predate the infection). Cell type and time point are not known. Sequenced input: PBMCs or a T cell subset sorted from them (not recorded which).

CDR3 in amino acids: CASSLSDRSTDTQYF. CDR3 coding DNA: TGTGCCAGCAGCTTATCCGACAGAAGCACAGATACGCAGTATTTT. The chain is built from TRBV7-3 and TRBJ2-3, with a tentative D call TRBD1 (5 bases). There are 15 residues in the CDR3. Germline V gene lookup returns CDR1 SGHTA and CDR2 FQGTGA. Trimming shortened V by 2 bases and J by 0 bases, and 9 bases separated the two germline ends. The entire variable domain, with the rest obtained from reference TRBV7-3 and TRBJ2-3, is as follows: GAGVSQTPSNKVTEKGKYVELRCDPISGHTALYWYRQSLGQGPEFLIYFQGTGAADDSGLPNDRFFAVRPEGSVSTLKIQRTERGDSAVYLCASSLSDRSTDTQYFGPGTRLTVL.